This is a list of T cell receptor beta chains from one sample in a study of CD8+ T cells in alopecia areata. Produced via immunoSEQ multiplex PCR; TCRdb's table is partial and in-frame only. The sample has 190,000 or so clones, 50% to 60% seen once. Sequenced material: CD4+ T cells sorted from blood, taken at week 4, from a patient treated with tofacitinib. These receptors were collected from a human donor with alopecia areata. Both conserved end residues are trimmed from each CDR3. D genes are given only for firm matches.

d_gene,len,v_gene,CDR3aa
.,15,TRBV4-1,ASSYAPGRKENQPQH
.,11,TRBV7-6,ASSSLGAYEQY
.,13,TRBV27,ASSLRRGGTGELF
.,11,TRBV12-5,ASGFRKNTEAF
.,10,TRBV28,ASTDIYNEQF
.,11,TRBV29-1,SAGGSRNYGYT
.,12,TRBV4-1,ASSQVRGFYEQY
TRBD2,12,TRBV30,AWSPGLAAGEQF
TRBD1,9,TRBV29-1,SVTGGTEAF
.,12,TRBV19,ASSIAGSQETQY
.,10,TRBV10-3,ATQGSGNEQY
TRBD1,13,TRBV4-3,ASSQDGGGVLKLF
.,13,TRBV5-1,ASSLNSREQETQY
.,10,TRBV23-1,ASSPPLAPQH
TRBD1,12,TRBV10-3,AISESRDRNGYT
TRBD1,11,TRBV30,AAQGAERSPLH
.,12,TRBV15,ATSRANRATEAF
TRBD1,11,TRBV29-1,SVDTGGRTPLH
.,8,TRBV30,AWSRPPQY
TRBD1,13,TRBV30,AWSVGDRSTDTQY
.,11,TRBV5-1,ASSLGQYNEQF
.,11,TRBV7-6,ASPRNASYEQY
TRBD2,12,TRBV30,AWRLAGGADTQY
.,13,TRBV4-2,ASSQYGTTKETQY
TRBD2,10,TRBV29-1,SVEERTSGGD
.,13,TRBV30,AWSPIGQGGTEQF
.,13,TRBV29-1,SVEEVGDPYNEQF
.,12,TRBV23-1,ASSPSRGGNTIY
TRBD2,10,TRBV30,AWTALGGEQF
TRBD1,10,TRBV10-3,ASTHTGEEQY
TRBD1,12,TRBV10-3,AISPDRSNSPLH
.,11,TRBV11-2,ASSSLQNSPLH
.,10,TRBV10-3,AISDYNQPQH
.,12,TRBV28,ASITQRGNQPQH
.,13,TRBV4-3,ASSPGAGWADTQY
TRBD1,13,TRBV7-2,ASSLLGDRAYEQY
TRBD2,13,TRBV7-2,ASSQFTGTSPEQF
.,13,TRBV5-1,ASSPPRDGSYEQY
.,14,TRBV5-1,ASSLLGRGNTGELF
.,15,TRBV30,AWDDVGLPSEHNEQF
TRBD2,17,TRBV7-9,ASSRGGLLAVMSQETQY
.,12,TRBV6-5,ASSYSGSSYEQY
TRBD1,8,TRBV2,ASRRQGAF
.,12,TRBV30,AWSVRGLNTEAF
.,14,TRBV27,ASTITAAPGTYEQY
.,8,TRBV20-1,SARESSQY
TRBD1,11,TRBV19,ASTEGAYTEAF
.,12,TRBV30,AWSRLKIGDTQY
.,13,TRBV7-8,ASSLRQLYQETQY